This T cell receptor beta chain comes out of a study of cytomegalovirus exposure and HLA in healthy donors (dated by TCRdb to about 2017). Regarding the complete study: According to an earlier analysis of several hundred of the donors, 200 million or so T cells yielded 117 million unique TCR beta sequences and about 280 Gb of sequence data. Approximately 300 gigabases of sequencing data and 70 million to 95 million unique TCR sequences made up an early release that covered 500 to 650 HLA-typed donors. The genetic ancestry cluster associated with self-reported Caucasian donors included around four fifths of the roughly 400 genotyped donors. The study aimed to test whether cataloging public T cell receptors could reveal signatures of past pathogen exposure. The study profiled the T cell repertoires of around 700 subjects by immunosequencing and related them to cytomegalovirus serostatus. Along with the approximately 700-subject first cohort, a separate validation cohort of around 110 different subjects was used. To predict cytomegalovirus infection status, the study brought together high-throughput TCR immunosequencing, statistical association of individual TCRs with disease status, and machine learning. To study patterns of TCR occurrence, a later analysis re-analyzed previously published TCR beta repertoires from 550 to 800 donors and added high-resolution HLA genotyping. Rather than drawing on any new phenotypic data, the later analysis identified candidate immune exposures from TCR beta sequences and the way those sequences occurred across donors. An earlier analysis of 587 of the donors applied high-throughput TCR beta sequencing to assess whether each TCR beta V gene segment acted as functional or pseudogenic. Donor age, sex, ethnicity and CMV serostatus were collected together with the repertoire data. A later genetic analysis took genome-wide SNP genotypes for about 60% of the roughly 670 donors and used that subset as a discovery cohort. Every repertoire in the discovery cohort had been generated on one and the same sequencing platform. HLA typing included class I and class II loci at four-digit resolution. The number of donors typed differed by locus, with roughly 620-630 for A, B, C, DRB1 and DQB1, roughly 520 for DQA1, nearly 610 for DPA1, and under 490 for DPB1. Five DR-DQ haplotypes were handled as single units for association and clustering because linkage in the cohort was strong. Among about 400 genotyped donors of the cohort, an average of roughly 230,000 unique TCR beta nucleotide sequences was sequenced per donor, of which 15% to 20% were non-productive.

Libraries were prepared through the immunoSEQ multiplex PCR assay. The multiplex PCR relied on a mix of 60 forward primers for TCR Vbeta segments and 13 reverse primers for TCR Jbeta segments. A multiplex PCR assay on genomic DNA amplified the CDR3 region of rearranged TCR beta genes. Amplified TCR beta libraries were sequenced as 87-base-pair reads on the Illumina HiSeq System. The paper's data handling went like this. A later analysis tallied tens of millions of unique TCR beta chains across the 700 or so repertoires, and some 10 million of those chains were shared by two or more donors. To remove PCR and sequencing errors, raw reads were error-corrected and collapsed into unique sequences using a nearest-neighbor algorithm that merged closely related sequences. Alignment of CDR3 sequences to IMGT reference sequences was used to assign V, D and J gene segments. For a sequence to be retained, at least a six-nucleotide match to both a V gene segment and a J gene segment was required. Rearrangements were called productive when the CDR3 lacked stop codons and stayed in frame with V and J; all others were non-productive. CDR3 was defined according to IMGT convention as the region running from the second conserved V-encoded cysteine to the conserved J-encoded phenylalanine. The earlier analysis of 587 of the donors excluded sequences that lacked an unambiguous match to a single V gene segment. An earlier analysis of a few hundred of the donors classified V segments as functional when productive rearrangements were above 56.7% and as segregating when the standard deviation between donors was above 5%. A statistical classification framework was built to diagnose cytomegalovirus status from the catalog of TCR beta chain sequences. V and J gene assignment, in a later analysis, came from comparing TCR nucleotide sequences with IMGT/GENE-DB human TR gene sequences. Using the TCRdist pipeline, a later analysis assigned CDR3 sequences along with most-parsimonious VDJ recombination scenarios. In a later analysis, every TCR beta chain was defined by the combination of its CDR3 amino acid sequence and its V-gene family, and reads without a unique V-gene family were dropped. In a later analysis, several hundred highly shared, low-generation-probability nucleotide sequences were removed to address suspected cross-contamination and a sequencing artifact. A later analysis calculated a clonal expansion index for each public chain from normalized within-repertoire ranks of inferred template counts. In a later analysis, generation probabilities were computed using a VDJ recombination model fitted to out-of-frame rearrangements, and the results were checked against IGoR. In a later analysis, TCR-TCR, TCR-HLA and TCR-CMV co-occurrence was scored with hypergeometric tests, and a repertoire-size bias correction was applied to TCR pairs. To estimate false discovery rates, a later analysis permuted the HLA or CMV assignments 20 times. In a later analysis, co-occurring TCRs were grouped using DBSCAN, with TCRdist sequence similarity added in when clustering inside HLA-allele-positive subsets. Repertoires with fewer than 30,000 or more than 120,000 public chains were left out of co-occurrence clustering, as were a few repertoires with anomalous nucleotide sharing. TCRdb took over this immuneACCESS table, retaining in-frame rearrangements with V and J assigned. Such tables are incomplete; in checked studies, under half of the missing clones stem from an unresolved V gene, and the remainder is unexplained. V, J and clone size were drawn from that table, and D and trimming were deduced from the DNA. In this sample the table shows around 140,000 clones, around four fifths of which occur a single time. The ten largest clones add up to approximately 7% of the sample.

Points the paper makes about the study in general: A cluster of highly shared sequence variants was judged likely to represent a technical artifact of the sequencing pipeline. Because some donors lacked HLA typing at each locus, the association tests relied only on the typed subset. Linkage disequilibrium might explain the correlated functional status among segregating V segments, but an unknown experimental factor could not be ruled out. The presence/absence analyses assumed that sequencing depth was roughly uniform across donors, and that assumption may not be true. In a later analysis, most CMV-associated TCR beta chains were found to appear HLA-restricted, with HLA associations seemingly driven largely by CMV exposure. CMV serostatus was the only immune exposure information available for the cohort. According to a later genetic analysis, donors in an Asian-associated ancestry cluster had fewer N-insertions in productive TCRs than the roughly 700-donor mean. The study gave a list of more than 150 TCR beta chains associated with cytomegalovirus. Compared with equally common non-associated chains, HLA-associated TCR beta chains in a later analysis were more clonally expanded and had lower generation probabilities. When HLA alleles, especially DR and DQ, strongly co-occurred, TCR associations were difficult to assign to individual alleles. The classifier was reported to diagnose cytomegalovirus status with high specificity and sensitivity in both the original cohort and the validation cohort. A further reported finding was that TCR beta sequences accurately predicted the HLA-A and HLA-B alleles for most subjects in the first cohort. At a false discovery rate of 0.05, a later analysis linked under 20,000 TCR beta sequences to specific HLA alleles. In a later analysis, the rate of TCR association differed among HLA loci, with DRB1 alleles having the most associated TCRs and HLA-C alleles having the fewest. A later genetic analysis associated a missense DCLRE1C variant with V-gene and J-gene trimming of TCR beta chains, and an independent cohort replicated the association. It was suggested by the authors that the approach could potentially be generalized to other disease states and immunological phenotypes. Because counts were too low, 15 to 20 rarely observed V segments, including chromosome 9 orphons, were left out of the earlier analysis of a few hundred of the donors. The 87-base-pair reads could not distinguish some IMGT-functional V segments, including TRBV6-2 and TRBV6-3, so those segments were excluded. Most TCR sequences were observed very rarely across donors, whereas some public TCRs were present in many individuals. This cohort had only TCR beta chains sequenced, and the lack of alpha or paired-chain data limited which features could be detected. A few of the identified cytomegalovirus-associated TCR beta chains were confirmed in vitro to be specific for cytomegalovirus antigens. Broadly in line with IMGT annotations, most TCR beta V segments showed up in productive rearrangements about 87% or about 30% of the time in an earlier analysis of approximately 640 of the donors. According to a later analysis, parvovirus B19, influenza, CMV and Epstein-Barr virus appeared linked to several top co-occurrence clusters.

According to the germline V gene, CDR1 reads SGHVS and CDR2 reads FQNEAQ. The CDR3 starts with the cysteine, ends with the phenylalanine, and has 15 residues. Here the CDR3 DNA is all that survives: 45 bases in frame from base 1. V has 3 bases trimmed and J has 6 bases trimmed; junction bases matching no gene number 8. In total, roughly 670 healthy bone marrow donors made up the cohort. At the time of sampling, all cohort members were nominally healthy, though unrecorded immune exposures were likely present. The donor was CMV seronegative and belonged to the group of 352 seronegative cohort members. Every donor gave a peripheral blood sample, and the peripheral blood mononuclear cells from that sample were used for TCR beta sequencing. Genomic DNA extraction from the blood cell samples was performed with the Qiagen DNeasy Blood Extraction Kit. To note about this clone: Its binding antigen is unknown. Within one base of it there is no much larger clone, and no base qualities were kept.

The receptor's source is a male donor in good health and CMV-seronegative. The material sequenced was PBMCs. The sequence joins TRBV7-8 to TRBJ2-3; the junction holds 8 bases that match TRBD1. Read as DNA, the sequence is TGTGCCAGCAGCTTCCGCCGGGACAGGACCGATACGCAGTATTTT. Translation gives CASSFRRDRTDTQYF.